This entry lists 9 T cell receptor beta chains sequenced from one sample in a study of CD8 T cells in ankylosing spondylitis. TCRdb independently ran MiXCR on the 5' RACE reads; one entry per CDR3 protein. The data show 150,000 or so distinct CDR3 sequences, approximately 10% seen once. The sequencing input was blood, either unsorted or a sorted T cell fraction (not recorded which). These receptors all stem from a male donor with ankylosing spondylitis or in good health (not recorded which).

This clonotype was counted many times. CDR3 amino acids: CASSLDSQETQYF. The CDR3 nucleotides are TGCGCCAGCAGCTTAGACTCTCAAGAGACCCAGTACTTC. The genes are TRBV5-1 and TRBJ2-5; D not resolved. CDR1 is SGHRS, CDR2 YFSETQ, per germline. V lost 2 bases and J lost 2, with 7 bases in between. The CDR3 has 13 amino acids.

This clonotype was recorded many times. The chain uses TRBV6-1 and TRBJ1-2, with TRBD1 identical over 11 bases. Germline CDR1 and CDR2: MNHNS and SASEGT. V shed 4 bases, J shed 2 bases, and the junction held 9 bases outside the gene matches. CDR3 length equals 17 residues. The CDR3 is CASSVGQGARKNYGYTF. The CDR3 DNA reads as TGTGCCAGCAGTGTAGGACAGGGGGCACGGAAGAACTATGGCTACACCTTC.

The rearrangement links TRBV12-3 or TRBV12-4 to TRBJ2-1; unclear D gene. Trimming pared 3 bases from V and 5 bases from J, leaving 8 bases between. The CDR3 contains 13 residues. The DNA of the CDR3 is TGTGCCAGCAGTTTTATCTACGACAATGAGCAGTTCTTC. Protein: CASSFIYDNEQFF.

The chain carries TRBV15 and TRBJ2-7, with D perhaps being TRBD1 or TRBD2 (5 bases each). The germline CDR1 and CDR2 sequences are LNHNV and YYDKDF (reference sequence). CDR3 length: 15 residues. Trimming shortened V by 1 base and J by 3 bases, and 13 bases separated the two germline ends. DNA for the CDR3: TGTGCCACCAGCAGAGTAGGCAGGGAGTTCTACGAGCAGTACTTC. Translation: CATSRVGREFYEQYF.

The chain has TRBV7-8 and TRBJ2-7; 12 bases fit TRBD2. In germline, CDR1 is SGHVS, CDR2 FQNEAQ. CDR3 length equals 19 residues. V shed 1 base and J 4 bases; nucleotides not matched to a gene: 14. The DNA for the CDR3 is TGTGCCAGCAGCTTAGGACGAGGGGTCCTAGCGGGAGGGGGATACGAGCAGTACTTC. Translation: CASSLGRGVLAGGGYEQYF.

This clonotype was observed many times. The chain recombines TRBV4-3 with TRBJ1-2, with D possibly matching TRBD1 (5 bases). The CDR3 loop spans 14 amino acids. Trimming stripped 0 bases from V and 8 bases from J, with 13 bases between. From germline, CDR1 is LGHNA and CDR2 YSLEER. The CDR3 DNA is TGCGCCAGCAGCCAAGATTTCACAGGAAGCGGCTACACCTTC. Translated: CASSQDFTGSGYTF.

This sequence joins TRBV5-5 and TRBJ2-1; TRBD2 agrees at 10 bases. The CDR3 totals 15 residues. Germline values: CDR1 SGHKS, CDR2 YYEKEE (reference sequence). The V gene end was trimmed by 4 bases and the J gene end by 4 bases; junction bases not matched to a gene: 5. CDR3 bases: TGTGCCAGCAGCCCCAGCGGGGGGGTATACAATGAGCAGTTCTTC. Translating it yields CASSPSGGVYNEQFF.

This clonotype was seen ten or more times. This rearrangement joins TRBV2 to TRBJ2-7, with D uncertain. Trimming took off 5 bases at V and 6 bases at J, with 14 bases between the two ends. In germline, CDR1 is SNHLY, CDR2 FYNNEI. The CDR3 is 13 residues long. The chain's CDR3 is CASSLERVREQYF. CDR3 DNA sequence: TGTGCCAGCAGTCTGGAAAGGGTGCGCGAGCAGTACTTC.

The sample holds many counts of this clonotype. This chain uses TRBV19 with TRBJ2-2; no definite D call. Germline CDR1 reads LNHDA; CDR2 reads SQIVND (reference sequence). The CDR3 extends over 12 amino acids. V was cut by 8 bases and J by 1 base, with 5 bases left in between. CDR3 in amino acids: CASGMNTGELFF. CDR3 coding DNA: TGTGCCAGTGGGATGAACACCGGGGAGCTGTTTTTT.